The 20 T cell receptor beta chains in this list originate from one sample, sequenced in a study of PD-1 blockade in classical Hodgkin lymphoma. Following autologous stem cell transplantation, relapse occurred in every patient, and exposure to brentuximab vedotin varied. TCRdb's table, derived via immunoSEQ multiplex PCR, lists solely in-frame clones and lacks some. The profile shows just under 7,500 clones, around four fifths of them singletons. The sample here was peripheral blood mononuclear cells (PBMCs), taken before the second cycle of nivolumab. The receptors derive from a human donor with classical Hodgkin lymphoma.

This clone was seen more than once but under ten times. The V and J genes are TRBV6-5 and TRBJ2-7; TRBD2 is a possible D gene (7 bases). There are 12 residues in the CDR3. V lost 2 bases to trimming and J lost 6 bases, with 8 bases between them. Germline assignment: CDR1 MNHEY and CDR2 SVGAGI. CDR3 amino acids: CASSYGGAEQYF. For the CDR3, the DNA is TGTGCCAGCAGTTACGGGGGGGCCGAGCAGTACTTC.

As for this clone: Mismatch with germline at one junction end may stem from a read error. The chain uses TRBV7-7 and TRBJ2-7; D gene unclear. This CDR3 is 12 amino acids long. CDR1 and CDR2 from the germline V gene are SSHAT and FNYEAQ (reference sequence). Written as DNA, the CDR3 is TGTGCTAGCAGCCCCGACCGTATTGAGCAGTACTTC. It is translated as CASSPDRIEQYF.

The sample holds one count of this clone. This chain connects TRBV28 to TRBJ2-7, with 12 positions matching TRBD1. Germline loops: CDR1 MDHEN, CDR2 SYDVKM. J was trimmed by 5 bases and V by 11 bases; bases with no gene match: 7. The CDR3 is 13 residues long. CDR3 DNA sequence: TGTGCCGGGGGGGACAGGGGGCAGGACGAGCAGTACTTC. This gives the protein CAGGDRGQDEQYF.

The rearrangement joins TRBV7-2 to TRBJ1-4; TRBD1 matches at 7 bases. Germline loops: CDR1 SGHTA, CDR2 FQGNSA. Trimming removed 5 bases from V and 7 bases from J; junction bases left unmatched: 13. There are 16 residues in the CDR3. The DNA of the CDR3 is TGTGCCAGCAGCCCCACGGAGCAGGGGGGGGGTGAAAAACTGTTTTTT. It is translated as CASSPTEQGGGEKLFF. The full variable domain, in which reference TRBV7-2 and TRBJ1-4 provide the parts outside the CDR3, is GAGVSQSPSNKVTEKGKDVELRCDPISGHTALYWYRQSLGQGLEFLIYFQGNSAPDKSGLPSDRFSAERTGGSVSTLTIQRTQQEDSAVYLCASSPTEQGGGEKLFFGSGTQLSVL.

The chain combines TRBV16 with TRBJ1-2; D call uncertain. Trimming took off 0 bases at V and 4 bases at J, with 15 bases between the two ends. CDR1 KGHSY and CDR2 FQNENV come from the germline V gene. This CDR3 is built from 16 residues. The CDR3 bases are TGTGCCAGCAGCCAATCGGTAGGGTTAAACGGCTATGGCTACACCTTC. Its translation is CASSQSVGLNGYGYTF.

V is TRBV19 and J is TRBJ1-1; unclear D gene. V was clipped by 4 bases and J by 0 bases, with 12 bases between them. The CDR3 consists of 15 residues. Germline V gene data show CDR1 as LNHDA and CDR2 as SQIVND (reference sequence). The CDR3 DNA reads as TGTGCCAGTAGTAGCGGAGAGGCGATGAACACTGAAGCTTTCTTT. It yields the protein CASSSGEAMNTEAFF.

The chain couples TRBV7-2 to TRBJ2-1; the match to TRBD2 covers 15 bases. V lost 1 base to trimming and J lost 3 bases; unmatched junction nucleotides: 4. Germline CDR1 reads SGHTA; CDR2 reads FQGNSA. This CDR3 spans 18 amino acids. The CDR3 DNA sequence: TGTGCCAGCAGCTTAGAAGGGACTAGCGGGAGGTACTACAATGAGCAGTTCTTC. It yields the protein CASSLEGTSGRYYNEQFF.

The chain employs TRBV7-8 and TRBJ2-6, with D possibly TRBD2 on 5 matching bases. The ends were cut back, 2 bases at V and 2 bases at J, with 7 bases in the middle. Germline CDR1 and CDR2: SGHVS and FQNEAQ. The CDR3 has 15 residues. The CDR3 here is CASSLHGAGANVLTF. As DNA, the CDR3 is TGTGCCAGCAGCTTACACGGGGCTGGGGCCAACGTCCTGACTTTC.

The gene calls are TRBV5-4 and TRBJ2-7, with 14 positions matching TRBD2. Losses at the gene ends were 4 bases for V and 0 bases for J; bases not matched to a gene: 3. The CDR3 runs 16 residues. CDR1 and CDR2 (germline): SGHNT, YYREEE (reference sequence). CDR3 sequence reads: CASSPGTSGSSYEQYF. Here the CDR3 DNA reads TGTGCCAGCAGCCCGGGGACTAGCGGGAGCTCCTACGAGCAGTACTTC.

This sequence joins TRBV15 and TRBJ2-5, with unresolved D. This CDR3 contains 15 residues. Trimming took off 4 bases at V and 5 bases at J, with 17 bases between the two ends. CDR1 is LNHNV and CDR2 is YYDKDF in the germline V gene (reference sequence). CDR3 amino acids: CATSILSSPRETQYF. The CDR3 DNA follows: TGTGCCACCAGCATTCTTAGTAGCCCCCGTGAGACCCAGTACTTC.

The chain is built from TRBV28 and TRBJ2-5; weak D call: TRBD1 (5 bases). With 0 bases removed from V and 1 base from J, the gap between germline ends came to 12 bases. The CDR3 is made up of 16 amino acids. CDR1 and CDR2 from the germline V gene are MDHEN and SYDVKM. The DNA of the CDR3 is TGTGCCAGCAGTTTATGGAGTTGGGGCAGCCAAGAGACCCAGTACTTC. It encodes CASSLWSWGSQETQYF.

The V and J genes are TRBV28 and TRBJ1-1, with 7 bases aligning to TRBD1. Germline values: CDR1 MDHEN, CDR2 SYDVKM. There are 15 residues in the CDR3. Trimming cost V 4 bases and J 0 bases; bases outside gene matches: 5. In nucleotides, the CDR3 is TGTGCCAGCAGTTCTCCAGGGGGAGTGAACACTGAAGCTTTCTTT. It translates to CASSSPGGVNTEAFF.

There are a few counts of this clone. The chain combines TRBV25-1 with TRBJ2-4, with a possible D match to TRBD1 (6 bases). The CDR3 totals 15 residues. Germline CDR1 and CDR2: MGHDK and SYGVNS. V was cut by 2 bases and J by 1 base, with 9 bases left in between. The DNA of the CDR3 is TGTGCCAGCAGTGAACAGGGGATGGCCAAAAACATTCAGTACTTC. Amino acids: CASSEQGMAKNIQYF.

CDR3 region: CARSPFGPSVHGYTF. CDR3 sequence (DNA): TGTGCCAGAAGCCCATTCGGCCCCTCGGTCCATGGCTACACCTTC. The chain links TRBV5-3 to TRBJ1-2; D remains ambiguous. TRBV5-3 qualifies as an ORF whose function is uncertain. Trimming pared 4 bases from V and 6 bases from J, leaving 19 bases between. This CDR3 is built from 15 residues.

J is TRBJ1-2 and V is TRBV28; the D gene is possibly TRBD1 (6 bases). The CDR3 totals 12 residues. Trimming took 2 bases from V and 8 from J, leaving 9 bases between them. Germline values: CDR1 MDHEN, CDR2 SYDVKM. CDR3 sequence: CASSLAGVGYTF. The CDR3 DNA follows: TGTGCCAGCAGTTTAGCAGGGGTCGGCTACACCTTC.

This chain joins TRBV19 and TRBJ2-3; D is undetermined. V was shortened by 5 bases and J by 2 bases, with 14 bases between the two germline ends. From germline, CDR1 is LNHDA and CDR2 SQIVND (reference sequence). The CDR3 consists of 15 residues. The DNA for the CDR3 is TGTGCCAGTAGTGCGGTAGGTGGATACACAGATACGCAGTATTTT. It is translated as CASSAVGGYTDTQYF.

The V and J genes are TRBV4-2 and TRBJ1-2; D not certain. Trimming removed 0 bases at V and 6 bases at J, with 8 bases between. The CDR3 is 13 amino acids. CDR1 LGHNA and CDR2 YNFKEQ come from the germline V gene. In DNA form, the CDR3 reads TGTGCCAGCAGCCAAGATCTCCTTAATGGCTACACCTTC. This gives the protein CASSQDLLNGYTF.

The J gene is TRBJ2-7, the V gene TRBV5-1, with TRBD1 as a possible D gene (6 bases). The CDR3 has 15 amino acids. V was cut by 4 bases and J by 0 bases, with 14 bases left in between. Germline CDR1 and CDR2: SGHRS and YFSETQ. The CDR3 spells CASSRRGHSSYEQYF. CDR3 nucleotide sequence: TGCGCCAGCAGCCGCAGGGGCCATAGCTCCTACGAGCAGTACTTC.

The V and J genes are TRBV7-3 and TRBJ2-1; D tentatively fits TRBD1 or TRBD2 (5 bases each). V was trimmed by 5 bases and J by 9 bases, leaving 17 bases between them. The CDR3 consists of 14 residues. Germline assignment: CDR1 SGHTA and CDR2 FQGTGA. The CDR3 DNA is TGTGCCAGCAGCCCCTCCGTGTGGGGGACTGAGCAGTTCTTC. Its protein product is CASSPSVWGTEQFF.

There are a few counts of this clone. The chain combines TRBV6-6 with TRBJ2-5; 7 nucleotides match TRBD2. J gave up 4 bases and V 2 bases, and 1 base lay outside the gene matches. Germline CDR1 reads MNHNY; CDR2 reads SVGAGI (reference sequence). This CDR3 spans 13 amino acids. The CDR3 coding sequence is TGTGCCAGCAGTTACGGGGGGGGAGAGACCCAGTACTTC. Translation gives CASSYGGGETQYF.